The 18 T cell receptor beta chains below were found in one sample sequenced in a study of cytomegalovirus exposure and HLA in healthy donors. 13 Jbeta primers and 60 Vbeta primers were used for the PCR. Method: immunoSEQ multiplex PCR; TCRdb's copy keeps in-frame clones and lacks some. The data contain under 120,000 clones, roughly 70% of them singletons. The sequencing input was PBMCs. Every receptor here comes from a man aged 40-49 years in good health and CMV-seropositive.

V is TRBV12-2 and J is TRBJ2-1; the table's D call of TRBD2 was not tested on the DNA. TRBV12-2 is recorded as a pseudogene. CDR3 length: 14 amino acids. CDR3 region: CASRPSGQSNEQFF. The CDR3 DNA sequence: TGTGCAAGTCGCCCTAGCGGGCAGTCTAATGAGCAGTTCTTC.

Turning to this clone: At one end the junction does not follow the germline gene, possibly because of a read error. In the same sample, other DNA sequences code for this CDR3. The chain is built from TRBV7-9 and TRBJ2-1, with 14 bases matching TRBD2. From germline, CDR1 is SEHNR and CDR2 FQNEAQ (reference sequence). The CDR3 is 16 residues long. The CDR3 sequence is CASSPRLAGGPHEQFF. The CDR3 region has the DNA TGTGCGAGCAGCCCACGACTAGCGGGAGGGCCGCATGAGCAGTTCTTC. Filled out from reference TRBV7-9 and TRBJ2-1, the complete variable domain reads DTGVSQNPRHKITKRGQNVTFRCDPISEHNRLYWYRQTLGQGPEFLTYFQNEAQLEKSRLLSDRFSAERPKGSFSTLEIQRTEQGDSAMYLCASSPRLAGGPHEQFFGPGTRLTVL.

Written as DNA, the CDR3 is TGCGCCAGCAGCGACCGGAGGCAGGCGGAGACCCAGTACTTC. Protein: CASSDRRQAETQYF. The chain is built from TRBV5-1 and TRBJ2-5; tentative D call: TRBD2 (5 bases). The CDR3 length is 14 residues. Trimming removed 4 bases at V and 5 bases at J, with 15 bases between. The germline gives CDR1 SGHRS, CDR2 YFSETQ. Together with reference TRBV5-1 and TRBJ2-5, the CDR3 gives the full variable domain: KAGVTQTPRYLIKTRGQQVTLSCSPISGHRSVSWYQQTPGQGLQFLFEYFSETQRNKGNFPGRFSGRQFSNSRSEMNVSTLELGDSALYLCASSDRRQAETQYFGPGTRLLVL.

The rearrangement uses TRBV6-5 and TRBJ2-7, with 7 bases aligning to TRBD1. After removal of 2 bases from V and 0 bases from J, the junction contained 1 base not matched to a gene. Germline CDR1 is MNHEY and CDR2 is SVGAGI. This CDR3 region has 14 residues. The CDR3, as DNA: TGTGCCAGCAGTTACCGGGACAGCTCCTACGAGCAGTACTTC. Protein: CASSYRDSSYEQYF.

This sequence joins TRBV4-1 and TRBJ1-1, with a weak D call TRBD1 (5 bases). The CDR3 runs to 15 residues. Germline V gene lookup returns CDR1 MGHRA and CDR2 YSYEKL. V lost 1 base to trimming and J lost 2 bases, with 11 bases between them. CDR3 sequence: CASSQGRGQNTEAFF. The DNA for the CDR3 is TGCGCCAGCAGCCAAGGGCGAGGACAAAACACTGAAGCTTTCTTT.

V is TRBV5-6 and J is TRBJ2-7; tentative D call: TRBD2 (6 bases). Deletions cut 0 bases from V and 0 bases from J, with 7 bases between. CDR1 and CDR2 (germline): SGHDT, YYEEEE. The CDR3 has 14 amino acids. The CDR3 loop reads CASSLDGSSYEQYV. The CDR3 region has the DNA TGTGCCAGCAGCTTGGACGGGAGCTCCTACGAGCAGTACGTC.

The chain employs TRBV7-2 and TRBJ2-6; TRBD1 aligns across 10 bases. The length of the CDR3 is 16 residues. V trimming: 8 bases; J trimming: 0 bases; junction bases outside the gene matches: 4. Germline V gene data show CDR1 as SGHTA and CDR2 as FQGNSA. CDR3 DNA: TGTGCCAGCCCGGGACAGGGGTACTCTGGGGCCAACGTCCTGACTTTC. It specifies CASPGQGYSGANVLTF.

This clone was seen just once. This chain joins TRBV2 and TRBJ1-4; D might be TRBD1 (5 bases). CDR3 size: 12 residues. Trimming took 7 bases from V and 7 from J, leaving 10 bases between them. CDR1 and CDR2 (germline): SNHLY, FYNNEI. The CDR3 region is CASMGPREKLFF. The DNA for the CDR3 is TGTGCCAGCATGGGGCCCCGTGAAAAACTGTTTTTT.

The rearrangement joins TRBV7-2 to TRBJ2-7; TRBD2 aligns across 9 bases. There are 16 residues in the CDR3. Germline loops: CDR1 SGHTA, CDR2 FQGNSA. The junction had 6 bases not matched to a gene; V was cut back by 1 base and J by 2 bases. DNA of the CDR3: TGTGCCAGCAGCTTAGTCGGACTAGCGTCCACCTACGAGCAGTACTTC. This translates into CASSLVGLASTYEQYF.

CDR3 protein: CASSRFPFSGSNEQYF. CDR3 nucleotides: TGTGCCAGCAGCCGATTCCCCTTTAGCGGGAGTAACGAGCAGTACTTC. This chain connects TRBV5-4 to TRBJ2-7, with 9 positions matching TRBD2. J gave up 5 bases and V 4 bases, and 13 bases lay outside the gene matches. This CDR3 is 16 amino acids long. Germline CDR1 and CDR2: SGHNT and YYREEE (reference sequence). The full variable domain, rest sourced from reference TRBV5-4 and TRBJ2-7, is ETGVTQSPTHLIKTRGQQVTLRCSSQSGHNTVSWYQQALGQGPQFIFQYYREEENGRGNFPPRFSGLQFPNYSSELNVNALELDDSALYLCASSRFPFSGSNEQYFGPGTRLTVT.

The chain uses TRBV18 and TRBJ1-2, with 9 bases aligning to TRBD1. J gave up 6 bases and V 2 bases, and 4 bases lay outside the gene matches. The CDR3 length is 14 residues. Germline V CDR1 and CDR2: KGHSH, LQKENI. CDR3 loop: CASSPGQGLDGYTF. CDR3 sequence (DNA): TGTGCCAGCTCACCAGGACAGGGGCTCGATGGCTACACCTTC.

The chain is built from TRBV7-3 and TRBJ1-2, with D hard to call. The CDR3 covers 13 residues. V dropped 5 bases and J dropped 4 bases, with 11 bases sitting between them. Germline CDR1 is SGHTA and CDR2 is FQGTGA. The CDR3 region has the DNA TGTGCCAGCAGCCTTGGGAGGGTCTATGGCTACACCTTC. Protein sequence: CASSLGRVYGYTF.

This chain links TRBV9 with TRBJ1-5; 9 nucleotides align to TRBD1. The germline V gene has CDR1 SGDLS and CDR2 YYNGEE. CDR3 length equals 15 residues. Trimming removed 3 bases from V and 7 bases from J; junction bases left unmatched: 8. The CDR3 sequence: CASSAGTGQGQPQHF. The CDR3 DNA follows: TGTGCCAGCAGCGCGGGGACAGGGCAGGGACAGCCCCAGCATTTT.

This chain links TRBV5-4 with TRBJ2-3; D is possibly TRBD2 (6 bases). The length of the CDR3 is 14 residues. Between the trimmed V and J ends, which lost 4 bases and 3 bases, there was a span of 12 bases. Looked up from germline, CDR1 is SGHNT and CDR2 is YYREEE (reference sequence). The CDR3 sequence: CASSMIGGTDTQYF. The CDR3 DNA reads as TGTGCCAGCAGCATGATCGGGGGAACAGATACGCAGTATTTT. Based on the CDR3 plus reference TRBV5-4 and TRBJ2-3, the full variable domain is ETGVTQSPTHLIKTRGQQVTLRCSSQSGHNTVSWYQQALGQGPQFIFQYYREEENGRGNFPPRFSGLQFPNYSSELNVNALELDDSALYLCASSMIGGTDTQYFGPGTRLTVL.

Here the CDR3 DNA reads TGTGCCACCAGCAGAGGGACTAGCGGAGAAGAGACCCAGTACTTC. This translates into CATSRGTSGEETQYF. The chain employs TRBV15 and TRBJ2-5; 10 bases agree with TRBD2. V lost 1 base and J lost 3; bases outside the gene matches: 2. The germline V gene has CDR1 LNHNV and CDR2 YYDKDF (reference sequence). This CDR3 contains 15 residues.

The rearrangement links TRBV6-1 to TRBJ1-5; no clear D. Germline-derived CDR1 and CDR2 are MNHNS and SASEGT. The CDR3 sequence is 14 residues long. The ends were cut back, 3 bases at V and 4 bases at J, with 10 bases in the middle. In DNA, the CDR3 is TGTGCCAGCAGTGAGCAGACGGGGAATCAGCCCCAGCATTTT. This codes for CASSEQTGNQPQHF.

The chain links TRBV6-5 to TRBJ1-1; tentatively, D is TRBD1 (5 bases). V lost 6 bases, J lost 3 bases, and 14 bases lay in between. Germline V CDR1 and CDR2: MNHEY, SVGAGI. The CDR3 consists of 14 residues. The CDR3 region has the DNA TGTGCCAGCAGGCGTCCCGGGACTTACACTGAAGCTTTCTTT. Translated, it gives CASRRPGTYTEAFF.

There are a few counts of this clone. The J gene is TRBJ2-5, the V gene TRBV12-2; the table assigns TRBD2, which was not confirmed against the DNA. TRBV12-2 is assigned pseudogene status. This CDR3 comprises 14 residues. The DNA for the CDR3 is TGTGCAAGTCGGCTAGCGGGAGGTCCAGAGACCCAGTACTTC. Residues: CASRLAGGPETQYF.